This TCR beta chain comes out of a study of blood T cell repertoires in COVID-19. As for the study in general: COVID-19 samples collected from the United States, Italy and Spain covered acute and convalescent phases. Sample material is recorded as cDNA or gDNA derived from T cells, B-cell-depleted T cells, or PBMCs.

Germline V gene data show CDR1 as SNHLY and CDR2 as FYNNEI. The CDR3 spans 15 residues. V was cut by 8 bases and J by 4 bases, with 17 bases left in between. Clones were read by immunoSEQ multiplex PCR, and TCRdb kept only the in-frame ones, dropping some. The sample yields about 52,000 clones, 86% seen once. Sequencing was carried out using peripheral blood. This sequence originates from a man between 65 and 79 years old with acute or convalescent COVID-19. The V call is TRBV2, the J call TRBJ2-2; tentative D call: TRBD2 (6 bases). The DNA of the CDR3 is TGTGCCAGCCGGCGAGGGGCGGGAAGCACCGGGGAGCTGTTTTTT. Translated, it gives CASRRGAGSTGELFF.